The clone carrying this T cell receptor (beta chain) turned up a few times. This specimen comes from a study of T-cell reconstitution after alpha-beta-depleted transplantation in children. Germline-derived CDR1 and CDR2 are MNHEY and SMNVEV (reference sequence). The CDR3 has 19 amino acids. The V gene end was trimmed by 4 bases and the J gene end by 4 bases; junction bases not matched to a gene: 13. Preparing the TCRbeta library involved the use of unique molecular identifiers. Each CDR3 protein is one row after TCRdb ran MiXCR on the PCR reads. This table holds about 610,000 distinct CDR3 sequences, over 9.5% found once.

The TCR comes from a human donor who donated a stem cell graft to a child with acute myeloid leukemia. The sample was PBMCs from the stem cell graft donor, taken from the stem cell graft. This sequence joins TRBV27 and TRBJ2-5, with 15 bases aligning to TRBD2. For the CDR3, the DNA is TGTGCCAGCAGTTCCTGGACTAGCGGGAGGGGGTTTTTGCGAGAGACCCAGTACTTC. Amino acids: CASSSWTSGRGFLRETQYF.